Presented here are 29 T cell receptor beta chains from one specimen sequenced in a study of blood T cell repertoires in COVID-19. Libraries were prepared by immunoSEQ multiplex PCR; TCRdb keeps only in-frame clonotypes and omits some of them. The table records 150,000 to 200,000 clones, roughly 83% of them present only once. The sample taken for sequencing was peripheral blood. The receptors stem from a woman aged 35 to 49 with COVID-19, enrolled during active disease.

The J gene is TRBJ1-2, the V gene TRBV5-4; D is possibly TRBD1 (5 bases). CDR1 is SGHNT and CDR2 is YYREEE in the germline V gene (reference sequence). The CDR3 length is 15 residues. V was pared by 6 bases and J by 2 bases, with 17 bases between. Written as DNA, the CDR3 is TGTGCCAGCACATTTAGACAGCGAATCAACTATGGCTACACCTTC. This gives the protein CASTFRQRINYGYTF.

The genes are TRBV28 and TRBJ2-7; D gene ambiguous. This CDR3 is built from 15 residues. V was cut by 2 bases and J by 7 bases, with 18 bases left in between. The germline V gene has CDR1 MDHEN and CDR2 SYDVKM. The CDR3: CASSLGWAGPLEQYF. CDR3 nucleotide sequence: TGTGCCAGCAGTTTAGGGTGGGCAGGCCCTTTAGAGCAGTACTTC.

This clone came up once. This chain connects TRBV27 to TRBJ2-1; 7 bases fit TRBD1. Germline-derived CDR1 and CDR2 are MNHEY and SMNVEV (reference sequence). There are 13 residues in the CDR3. This CDR3 reads CVRLPGQPEEQFF. In nucleotides, the CDR3 is TGTGTAAGACTACCGGGACAGCCTGAGGAGCAGTTCTTC.

The J gene is TRBJ1-1, the V gene TRBV6-5; D not resolved. V dropped 0 bases and J dropped 2 bases, with 13 bases sitting between them. The germline V gene has CDR1 MNHEY and CDR2 SVGAGI. The CDR3 length is 16 residues. The CDR3 is CASSYSRRRSNTEAFF. CDR3 nucleotide sequence: TGTGCCAGCAGTTACTCGAGGCGGAGATCTAACACTGAAGCTTTCTTT.

The chain combines TRBV27 with TRBJ2-7; perhaps TRBD1 as D (6 bases). Trimming cost V 2 bases and J 4 bases, with 15 bases left between them. CDR1 MNHEY and CDR2 SMNVEV come from the germline V gene (reference sequence). The CDR3 loop spans 15 amino acids. CDR3: CASSLGQGKRYEQYF. Here the CDR3 DNA reads TGTGCCAGCAGTTTAGGGCAGGGGAAAAGGTACGAGCAGTACTTC.

The chain has TRBV7-3 and TRBJ2-1, with 12 bases fitting TRBD2. The CDR3 totals 16 residues. Per germline, CDR1 SGHTA and CDR2 FQGTGA. Trimming removed 5 bases from V and 7 bases from J; junction bases left unmatched: 9. CDR3 residues: CASSPPLAGGRNEQFF. In nucleotides, the CDR3 is TGTGCCAGCAGCCCCCCACTAGCGGGAGGTCGGAATGAGCAGTTCTTC.

This clone showed up just once. V is TRBV19 and J is TRBJ2-1, with 9 bases fitting TRBD2. Germline trimming cut 4 bases from V and 9 bases from J; bases unmatched to any gene: 7. The germline CDR1 and CDR2 sequences are LNHDA and SQIVND (reference sequence). The CDR3 length is 14 residues. CDR3 nucleotide sequence: TGTGCCAGTAGTAAGGGTAGCGGGAGTGCTGAGCAGTTCTTC. This sequence encodes CASSKGSGSAEQFF. The variable domain in full, with the rest retrieved from reference TRBV19 and TRBJ2-1, is DGGITQSPKYLFRKEGQNVTLSCEQNLNHDAMYWYRQDPGQGLRLIYYSQIVNDFQKGDIAEGYSVSREKKESFPLTVTSAQKNPTAFYLCASSKGSGSAEQFFGPGTRLTVL.

The chain has TRBV6-5 and TRBJ1-2; no firm D call. Deletions cut 0 bases from V and 7 bases from J, with 12 bases between. The CDR3 is 14 amino acids. The V gene's germline CDR1 is MNHEY and CDR2 SVGAGI. The DNA of the CDR3 is TGTGCCAGCAGTTACTCGGCGGGTGCGGGTGGCTACACCTTC. Translating gives CASSYSAGAGGYTF.

This clone was counted a few times. V is TRBV5-5 and J is TRBJ2-7, with D possibly TRBD1 on 5 matching bases. Trimming left V 0 bases short and J 5 bases short, with 18 bases between. The germline V gene encodes CDR1 SGHKS and CDR2 YYEKEE (reference sequence). The CDR3 loop spans 16 amino acids. The CDR3 bases are TGTGCCAGCAGCTTGGCCGTAGGGGCCTTATGGGACGAGCAGTACTTC. It is translated as CASSLAVGALWDEQYF.

The gene calls are TRBV7-3 and TRBJ2-3; 14 bases match TRBD2. CDR1 and CDR2 (germline): SGHTA, FQGTGA. The J segment lost 9 bases and the V segment lost 2 bases, leaving 10 bases of the junction unmatched. The CDR3 contains 17 residues. In DNA form, the CDR3 reads TGTGCCAGCAGCTTATCGGCGGGACTAGCGGGAGTGACGACGCAGTATTTT. It is translated as CASSLSAGLAGVTTQYF.

V is TRBV29-1 and J is TRBJ1-3, with D unclear. Germline V lookup: CDR1 SQVTM, CDR2 ANQGSEA. Trimming shortened V by 0 bases and J by 2 bases, and 11 bases separated the two germline ends. CDR3 length: 15 residues. The CDR3 DNA follows: TGCAGCGTTGAAGATCGAGCGGGGACTGGAAACACCATATATTTT. Translating it yields CSVEDRAGTGNTIYF.

The CDR3 spells CASRPDRAGEAFF. In nucleotides, the CDR3 is TGTGCCAGCAGGCCGGACAGGGCGGGTGAAGCTTTCTTT. The genes are TRBV6-4 and TRBJ1-1; 8 bases fit TRBD1. The trim removed 6 bases at V and 7 bases at J, leaving 7 bases unmatched. Germline V lookup: CDR1 MRHNA, CDR2 SNTAGT. The CDR3 totals 13 residues.

This clone was seen more than once but under ten times. The V call is TRBV6-2 or TRBV6-3, the J call TRBJ1-6; 9 positions match TRBD1. The CDR3 is made up of 15 amino acids. Germline V gives CDR1 MNHEY, CDR2 SVGEGT. Trimming took 7 bases from V and 7 from J; bases not matched to a gene: 8. The CDR3 loop reads CASTPQDRGNSPLHF. CDR3 bases: TGTGCCAGCACCCCTCAAGACAGGGGGAATTCACCCCTCCACTTT.

This clone was found once. The chain has TRBV28 and TRBJ1-2, with D unclear. The germline V gene has CDR1 MDHEN and CDR2 SYDVKM. The V end lost 2 bases, the J end lost 4 bases, and 8 bases lay between the germline ends. There are 13 residues in the CDR3. The CDR3 bases are TGTGCCAGCAGTTTACTTAGCAGCTATGGCTACACCTTC. It codes for CASSLLSSYGYTF.

This CDR3 is CASSEVSNQPQHF. The CDR3 DNA is TGCGCCAGCAGTGAGGTCAGTAATCAGCCCCAGCATTTT. The chain combines TRBV10-1 with TRBJ1-5; D unclear. The germline CDR1 and CDR2 sequences are WNHNN and SYGVQD (reference sequence). There are 13 residues in the CDR3. V lost 2 bases and J lost 4, with 6 bases in between.

The chain is built from TRBV27 and TRBJ1-2; unclear D gene. Germline V gene lookup returns CDR1 MNHEY and CDR2 SMNVEV (reference sequence). V lost 3 bases to trimming and J lost 4 bases, with 12 bases between them. CDR3 length equals 14 residues. The CDR3 sequence: CASSFLAASYGYTF. Here the CDR3 DNA reads TGTGCCAGCAGTTTCCTGGCTGCCTCCTATGGCTACACCTTC.

The chain combines TRBV15 with TRBJ1-5; 10 nucleotides agree with TRBD1. J lost 3 bases, V lost 4 bases, and 6 bases had no gene match. This CDR3 has 16 amino acids. Looked up from germline, CDR1 is LNHNV and CDR2 is YYDKDF (reference sequence). CDR3 sequence reads: CATSTGTGAANQPQHF. In nucleotides, the CDR3 is TGTGCCACCAGCACCGGGACAGGGGCCGCCAATCAGCCCCAGCATTTT.

V is TRBV6-4 and J is TRBJ1-2; 7 bases fit TRBD1. Unmatched junction bases numbered 5, after V lost 3 bases and J lost 7 bases. The CDR3 covers 13 residues. CDR1 and CDR2 from the germline V gene are MRHNA and SNTAGT. The CDR3 sequence is CASSETRQGGYTF. CDR3 in DNA: TGTGCCAGCAGTGAGACCCGACAGGGTGGCTACACCTTC.

This clone is a singleton in its sample. The V call is TRBV9, the J call TRBJ2-5; weak D call: TRBD2 (5 bases). Trimming left V 0 bases short and J 2 bases short, with 17 bases between. CDR1 SGDLS and CDR2 YYNGEE come from the germline V gene. The CDR3 length is 17 residues. CDR3 in amino acids: CASSVDPGTGPQETQYF. DNA of the CDR3: TGTGCCAGCAGCGTAGACCCGGGAACGGGCCCTCAAGAGACCCAGTACTTC.

The rearrangement links TRBV5-4 to TRBJ2-7, with a possible D match to TRBD1 (6 bases). V dropped 2 bases and J dropped 7 bases, with 13 bases sitting between them. CDR1 and CDR2 from the germline V gene are SGHNT and YYREEE (reference sequence). The CDR3 length is 13 residues. The CDR3: CASSFGQSEEQYF. CDR3 nucleotides: TGTGCCAGCAGCTTTGGACAGTCGGAAGAGCAGTACTTC.

This chain connects TRBV5-4 to TRBJ1-1; D ambiguous. The V and J ends lost 4 bases and 3 bases respectively, with 10 bases between them. The CDR3 is 13 amino acids. Germline CDR1 is SGHNT and CDR2 is YYREEE (reference sequence). CDR3 loop: CASSASGYTEAFF. The CDR3 DNA sequence: TGTGCCAGCAGCGCCTCCGGGTACACTGAAGCTTTCTTT.

In its sample, this clone was seen a few times. V gene TRBV27 combines with J gene TRBJ1-1, with unresolved D. Germline values: CDR1 MNHEY, CDR2 SMNVEV (reference sequence). V lost 6 bases, J lost 6 bases, and 20 bases lay in between. The CDR3 extends over 15 amino acids. CDR3 sequence: CASSQTLWGGSEAFF. The CDR3 DNA follows: TGTGCCAGCAGCCAAACGCTTTGGGGAGGCTCTGAAGCTTTCTTT.

J is TRBJ1-1 and V is TRBV29-1; perhaps TRBD1 as D (6 bases). The germline V and J ends were trimmed by 4 bases and 2 bases, with 8 bases remaining between them. In germline, CDR1 is SQVTM, CDR2 ANQGSEA. CDR3 length equals 12 residues. The CDR3 loop reads CSVGGHNTEAFF. CDR3 bases: TGCAGCGTTGGGGGGCACAACACTGAAGCTTTCTTT.

J is TRBJ1-2 and V is TRBV3-1 (or the pseudogene TRBV3-2), with 7 nucleotides matching TRBD1. The CDR3 is 15 amino acids. CDR1 is LGHDT and CDR2 is YNNKEL in the germline V gene (reference sequence). Unmatched junction bases numbered 7, after V lost 6 bases and J lost 0 bases. The CDR3 bases are TGTGCCAGCAGGGATTCCGGGACAGCTAACTATGGCTACACCTTC. Translation: CASRDSGTANYGYTF.

The rearrangement uses TRBV5-1 and TRBJ2-1; the D gene is possibly TRBD1 (6 bases). Deletions cut 7 bases from V and 5 bases from J, with 10 bases between. From germline, CDR1 is SGHRS and CDR2 YFSETQ. CDR3 length: 12 amino acids. CDR3 coding DNA: TGCGCCAGCCTTTCAGGGGACAATGAGCAGTTCTTC. Protein: CASLSGDNEQFF.

This chain links TRBV13 with TRBJ2-1; 11 nucleotides align to TRBD2. With 5 bases clipped from V and 1 base from J, the junction kept 13 bases outside the gene matches. This CDR3 is built from 19 residues. Germline V CDR1 and CDR2: PRHDT, FYEKMQ (reference sequence). As DNA, the CDR3 is TGTGCCAGCAGCCGAACGGGACTAGCGGACTGGGGATCCTACAATGAGCAGTTCTTC. It encodes CASSRTGLADWGSYNEQFF.

The rearrangement joins TRBV19 to TRBJ2-7; the D gene is possibly TRBD2 (6 bases). The CDR3 consists of 15 residues. The V gene's germline CDR1 is LNHDA and CDR2 SQIVND (reference sequence). The germline V and J ends were trimmed by 3 bases and 3 bases, with 15 bases remaining between them. The CDR3 loop is CASSMGTLGLYEQYF. As DNA, the CDR3 is TGTGCCAGTAGTATGGGGACTCTCGGCCTCTACGAGCAGTACTTC. The whole variable domain, remainder taken from reference TRBV19 and TRBJ2-7, is DGGITQSPKYLFRKEGQNVTLSCEQNLNHDAMYWYRQDPGQGLRLIYYSQIVNDFQKGDIAEGYSVSREKKESFPLTVTSAQKNPTAFYLCASSMGTLGLYEQYFGPGTRLTVT.

A few counts support this clone. This chain connects TRBV5-1 to TRBJ2-7, with a weak D call TRBD2 (5 bases). The CDR3 spans 13 residues. V dropped 2 bases and J dropped 2 bases, with 8 bases sitting between them. Germline CDR1 reads SGHRS; CDR2 reads YFSETQ. The CDR3 nucleotides are TGCGCCAGCAGCTTCGGACTTGCCTACGAGCAGTACTTC. This translates into CASSFGLAYEQYF.

The genes are TRBV27 and TRBJ2-7; 9 nucleotides match TRBD1. The CDR3 is 17 residues long. Looked up from germline, CDR1 is MNHEY and CDR2 is SMNVEV (reference sequence). The V gene end was trimmed by 5 bases and the J gene end by 3 bases; junction bases not matched to a gene: 14. CDR3: CASSQRQGGLNYYEQYF. CDR3 coding DNA: TGTGCCAGCAGTCAGAGACAGGGGGGATTAAATTACTACGAGCAGTACTTC.